This T cell receptor beta chain came from a study of blood T cell repertoires in COVID-19. As for the study in general: The United States, Italy and Spain provided the acute and convalescent COVID-19 samples. T cells, B-cell-depleted T cells, or PBMCs supplied cDNA or gDNA.

V was shortened by 4 bases and J by 3 bases, with 13 bases between the two germline ends. Germline values: CDR1 SNHLY, CDR2 FYNNEI. The CDR3 spans 14 residues. Original handling: How many nucleated cells were present was estimated from reference gene primer amplification. The repertoire was sequenced with immunoSEQ multiplex PCR; TCRdb's copy has only in-frame clones and lacks some. From that table come the V and J calls and clone size; the DNA was used to work out D and trimming. The sample consists of over 120,000 clones, roughly 84% of them appearing once. The origin of this receptor is a human donor in a cohort sampled during active COVID-19. Sequenced input: peripheral blood. The chain uses TRBV2 and TRBJ2-7, with TRBD1 as a possible D gene (6 bases). CDR3 amino acids: CASSVGQGFYEQYF. The CDR3 bases are TGTGCCAGCAGTGTCGGCCAGGGGTTCTACGAGCAGTACTTC.